The rows below give T cell receptor beta chains drawn from one sample of a study of T cells after somatic rescue of genetic block. Sequencing was performed with immunoSEQ multiplex PCR; in TCRdb, only in-frame clones are kept and a portion is missing. The table includes about 14,000 clones, 70% to 85% detected once. The sample consisted of peripheral blood mononuclear cells (PBMCs). The receptors originated from a boy under 18. The conserved cysteine and the conserved F or W are not part of the CDR3 here. Only part of the rows carry a size: once, few, many, or a class if the clone is expanded.

V gene	clone size	J gene	CDR3 length	CDR3 protein
TRBV2	NA	TRBJ2-7	12	ASREDRGTYEQY
TRBV18	NA	TRBJ1-5	17	ASSYTYHKGTGINQPQH
TRBV5-1	NA	TRBJ1-4	12	ASSLRQGDEKLF
TRBV18	once	TRBJ1-2	12	ASSGSGTGYGYT
TRBV28	NA	TRBJ2-2	14	ASSSRTQVNTGELF
TRBV5-1	NA	TRBJ2-2	14	ASSFRPGGGTGELF
TRBV4-1	NA	TRBJ2-5	14	ASSQDSGGKGKTQY
TRBV4-2	NA	TRBJ2-7	14	ASSQNGDLRVYEQY
TRBV29-1	few	TRBJ2-7	8	SVGDGEQY
TRBV28	NA	TRBJ2-7	11	ASSLTRYGARD
TRBV12-5	NA	TRBJ1-1	11	ASGFFENTEAF
TRBV28	few	TRBJ2-7	17	ASSFPRRTSGRRFDEQY
TRBV10-3	NA	TRBJ2-7	12	AISEGTDKREQY
TRBV10-3	NA	TRBJ1-1	12	AINGQGGGTEAF
TRBV5-4	NA	TRBJ2-5	13	ASSLASGGQETQY
TRBV6-1	NA	TRBJ1-3	13	ASSALWTGEDTIY
TRBV15	NA	NA	13	ATSRDWGLVPEQY
TRBV10-3	NA	TRBJ2-3	14	AISDPPGLSTDTQY
TRBV27	NA	TRBJ2-7	13	ASSLGQGKAFEQY
TRBV10-3	NA	TRBJ1-1	12	AIGRGTLNTEAF
TRBV30	NA	TRBJ2-3	14	AWRSYYRGGTDTQY
TRBV29-1	NA	TRBJ2-5	12	SQNRLADQETQY
TRBV28	NA	TRBJ1-6	14	ASSLGTGSRGSPLH
TRBV7-9	NA	TRBJ1-3	12	ASSLGNAGNTIY
TRBV25-1	NA	TRBJ1-5	13	ASSPSNKGNQPQH
TRBV5-4	NA	TRBJ2-7	13	ASSPTGTGAYEQY
TRBV7-3	few	TRBJ2-1	16	ASSSRLAGGSSYNEQF
TRBV30	NA	TRBJ1-5	11	AWSVEGNQPQH
TRBV6-8	NA	TRBJ2-7	10	ASSYPGGEQY
TRBV7-3	NA	TRBJ2-5	13	ASSWDTSTGETQY
TRBV6-5	few	TRBJ1-5	12	ASSYSDRHQPQH
TRBV11-2	NA	TRBJ2-3	13	ASSFPGNSTDTQY
TRBV20-1	NA	TRBJ1-4	9	SALAREKLF
TRBV11-1	NA	TRBJ1-1	13	ASSQRQAQNTEAF
TRBV10-2	medium-sized	TRBJ1-5	13	ASKNLGAGNQPQH
TRBV30	NA	TRBJ2-3	14	AWRGRDRGQTDTQY
TRBV5-6	NA	TRBJ2-7	12	ASSLAVAGNEQY
TRBV28	NA	TRBJ2-5	14	ASSLWIGSGRETQY
TRBV28	NA	TRBJ1-2	12	ASSRTGIPYGYT
TRBV9	NA	TRBJ2-7	12	ASSPRAFIYEQY
TRBV29-1	NA	TRBJ2-7	11	SASGLFSYEQY
TRBV6-6	NA	TRBJ1-2	10	ASSSGFYGYT
TRBV30	NA	TRBJ2-5	13	AWSVLGARQETQY
TRBV18	NA	TRBJ2-5	13	ASSPVRDREETQY
TRBV5-1	NA	TRBJ1-6	12	VRPLKVYNSPLH
TRBV29-1	few	TRBJ1-4	12	SVVEGSTNEKLF
TRBV13	medium-sized	TRBJ2-7	12	ASSSFDRTVEQY
TRBV7-3	NA	TRBJ2-1	15	ASSPLLAGAGYNEQF
TRBV14	NA	TRBJ1-1	12	ASSSLQGNTEAF
TRBV5-1	once	TRBJ1-4	14	ASSGTGGRDGEKLF